This T cell receptor (beta chain) was captured in a study of cytomegalovirus exposure and HLA in healthy donors. Use of 60 Vbeta and 13 Jbeta primers characterized the PCR. Clones were sequenced by immunoSEQ multiplex PCR, and TCRdb holds only the in-frame ones, with some missing. Among around 130,000 clones listed, 80% were seen once. Broader study findings: In a later analysis, parvovirus B19, influenza, CMV and Epstein-Barr virus appeared linked to several top co-occurrence clusters. Presence/absence analyses supposed approximately even sequencing depth among donors. A further, later analysis showed that HLA-associated TCR beta chains (compared with equally common others) were more clonally expanded.

Only a few counts were recorded for this clone. The antigen remains undetermined. The donors (healthy individuals) were bone marrow donors. Material: PBMCs. The clonotype originates from a man aged 25 to 45 in good health and CMV-seronegative.

CDR3 DNA: TGTGCCAGCGGGCCTAGCGGGTTCTCCTACAATGAGCAGTTCTTC. Amino acids: CASGPSGFSYNEQFF. The chain combines TRBV27 with TRBJ2-1, with 8 bases lining up with TRBD2. The CDR3 extends over 15 amino acids. Trimming removed 8 bases from V and 0 bases from J; junction bases left unmatched: 6. Germline CDR1 is MNHEY and CDR2 is SMNVEV (reference sequence).